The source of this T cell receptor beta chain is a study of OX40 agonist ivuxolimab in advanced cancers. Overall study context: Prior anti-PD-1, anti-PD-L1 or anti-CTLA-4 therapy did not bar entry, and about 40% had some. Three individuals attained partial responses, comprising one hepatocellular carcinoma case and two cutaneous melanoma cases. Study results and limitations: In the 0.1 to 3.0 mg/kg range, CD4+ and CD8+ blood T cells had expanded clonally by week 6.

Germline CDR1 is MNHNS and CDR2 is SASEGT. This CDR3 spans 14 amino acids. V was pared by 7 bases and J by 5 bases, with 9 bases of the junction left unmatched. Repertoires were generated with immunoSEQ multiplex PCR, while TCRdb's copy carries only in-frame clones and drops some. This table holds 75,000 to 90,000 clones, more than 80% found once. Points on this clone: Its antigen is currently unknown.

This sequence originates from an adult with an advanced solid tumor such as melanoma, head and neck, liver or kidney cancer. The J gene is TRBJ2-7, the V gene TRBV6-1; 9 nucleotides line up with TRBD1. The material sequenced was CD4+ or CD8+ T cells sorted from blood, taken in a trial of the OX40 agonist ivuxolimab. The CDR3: CASKPAGTGNEQYF. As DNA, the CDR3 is TGTGCCAGCAAGCCAGCCGGGACAGGGAACGAGCAGTACTTC.